Presented here are 26 T cell receptor beta chains from one specimen sequenced in a study of CD8+CD57+ T cells in acquired aplastic anemia. Patients who underwent sequencing had shown CD8+CD57+ cell expansion by flow cytometry. The template used for profiling TCR beta VDJ and CDR3 was genomic DNA. A single record per CDR3 protein comes from TCRdb applying MiXCR to the reads. The sample records more than 250,000 distinct CDR3 sequences, around 82% being singletons. The sample was sorted CD4+, CD8+, or CD8+CD57+ T cells (not recorded which) from PBMCs. The receptor set was obtained from a human donor with aplastic anemia.

This chain links TRBV7-8 with TRBJ2-3; 7 bases are shared with TRBD2. This CDR3 contains 16 residues. V trimming: 2 bases; J trimming: 12 bases; junction bases outside the gene matches: 17. In germline, CDR1 is SGHVS, CDR2 FQNEAQ. The CDR3 sequence: CASSLTGGAGTQTQYF. CDR3 sequence (DNA): TGTGCCAGCAGCTTAACGGGAGGTGCCGGCACGCAGACTCAGTATTTT.

In the case of this clonotype: The CDR3 end shows no conserved phenylalanine or tryptophan, and so a read error is likely. It is unclear where the CDR3 begins or ends on the DNA, so no DNA is shown, and the CDR3 is as TCRdb lists it. The V and J genes are TRBV7-7 and TRBJ2-3. CDR1 and CDR2 from the germline V gene are SSHAT and FNYEAQ (reference sequence). The CDR3 is made up of 13 amino acids, end residues included. CDR3 loop: CASSLGGRLKTEV.

Details on this clonotype: Germline is not matched at one junction end, which may reflect a read error. The chain recombines TRBV7-9 with TRBJ2-3; 7 bases agree with TRBD2. The germline V gene encodes CDR1 SEHNR and CDR2 FQNEAQ (reference sequence). This CDR3 contains 14 residues. DNA for the CDR3: TGTGCCAGCAGCTTAAACAGGAGTAGAGGGAGGGAGGATTTT. This sequence encodes CASSLNRSRGREDF. Complete variable domain (other parts from reference TRBV7-9 and TRBJ2-3): DTGVSQNPRHKITKRGQNVTFRCDPISEHNRLYWYRQTLGQGPEFLTYFQNEAQLEKSRLLSDRFSAERPKGSFSTLEIQRTEQGDSAMYLCASSLNRSRGREDFGPGTRLTVL.

The V gene is TRBV7-6, the J gene TRBJ1-1; possibly TRBD1 for D (6 bases). In germline, CDR1 is SGHVS, CDR2 FNYEAQ. Deletions cut 4 bases from V and 14 bases from J, with 26 bases between. The CDR3 loop spans 15 amino acids. CDR3 coding DNA: TGTGCCAGCAGCTCGGACAGAAAAAAGTCACCCCAACACTTCTTT. This sequence encodes CASSSDRKKSPQHFF.

Comments on this clonotype: The CDR3 carries no conserved terminal phenylalanine or tryptophan, so it likely arises from a read error. The limits of the CDR3 on the DNA are not certain, so only TCRdb's listed CDR3 is given. V and J are TRBV9 and TRBJ1-4. Germline V gives CDR1 SGDLS, CDR2 YYNGEE. The CDR3 contains 13 residues when both ends are counted. The CDR3 loop is CASLGGLKQKLNI.

Comments on this clonotype: One end of the junction fails to match germline, which may point to a read error. The chain links TRBV19 to TRBJ2-3; 7 nucleotides line up with TRBD2. Germline V gene lookup returns CDR1 LNHDA and CDR2 SQIVND (reference sequence). This CDR3 is built from 14 residues. The CDR3: CASSLTGGPTAQFF. The CDR3 bases are TGTGCCAGCAGCTTAACGGGAGGTCCCACTGCGCAGTTTTTT.

The sample holds many counts of this clonotype. The CDR3 DNA reads as TGTGCCACCAGGGACAGGGTCTCAGATGAGCAGTTCTTC. It yields the protein CATRDRVSDEQFF. The chain is built from TRBV24-1 and TRBJ2-1; TRBD1 matches 8 bases. CDR3 length: 13 residues. The V gene end was trimmed by 7 bases and the J gene end by 8 bases; junction bases not matched to a gene: 6. The germline V gene has CDR1 KGHDR and CDR2 SFDVKD.

A note on this clonotype: A junction end diverges from the germline sequence, so it may reflect a read error. The chain employs TRBV2 and TRBJ1-2; D is uncertain. CDR3 length: 13 amino acids. CDR1 and CDR2 (germline): SNHLY, FYNNEI. In nucleotides, the CDR3 is TGCGCCAGCAGCGAAGGGCTTGCAGGTGCGTACACCTTC. It codes for CASSEGLAGAYTF.

The V call is TRBV2, the J call TRBJ1-6; a possible D gene is TRBD1 (6 bases). Germline loops: CDR1 SNHLY, CDR2 FYNNEI. Trimming removed 7 bases from V and 4 bases from J, with 14 bases in between. The CDR3 has 15 residues. For the CDR3, the DNA is TGTGCCAGCACTCCGGGACAAATATATAATTCACCCCTCCACTTT. Encoded protein: CASTPGQIYNSPLHF.

The V call is TRBV7-2, the J call TRBJ2-6; unclear D gene. This CDR3 has 17 residues. Germline CDR1 is SGHTA and CDR2 is FQGNSA. V was clipped by 1 base and J by 14 bases, with 24 bases between them. CDR3 in amino acids: CASSLGRGPATQYFLTF. For the CDR3, the DNA is TGTGCCAGCAGCTTAGGGAGAGGCCCCGCTACGCAGTATTTCCTGACTTTC.

The genes are TRBV20-1 and TRBJ1-2; TRBD1 matches at 8 bases. CDR1 is DFQATT, CDR2 SNEGSKA, per germline (reference sequence). The CDR3 runs to 14 residues. V shed 1 base, J shed 3 bases, and the junction held 4 bases outside the gene matches. CDR3 protein: CSARVQDRDYGYTF. The CDR3 region has the DNA TGCAGTGCTAGAGTACAGGACAGGGACTATGGCTACACCTTC.

CDR3 DNA sequence: TGTGCCAGCAGCGGCGGGACTAGCGGAATAGATACGCTGTTTTTT. Its translation is CASSGGTSGIDTLFF. The chain has TRBV9 and TRBJ2-2, with 11 bases that match TRBD2. The CDR3 loop spans 15 amino acids. Trimming removed 3 bases from V and 13 bases from J; junction bases left unmatched: 11. Germline V gene lookup returns CDR1 SGDLS and CDR2 YYNGEE.

This chain links TRBV10-3 with TRBJ1-2; D unresolved. CDR3 length: 14 residues. Germline CDR1 is ENHRY and CDR2 is SYGVKD. With 4 bases removed from V and 5 bases from J, the gap between germline ends came to 14 bases. The CDR3 bases are TGTGCCATCAGTGTTGAGCCAGGAAGTTATGGCTACACCTTC. This codes for CAISVEPGSYGYTF.

On this clonotype: No DNA is shown, since the ends of the CDR3 on it are uncertain; the CDR3 is the one TCRdb lists. This chain links TRBV7-9 with TRBJ2-7; the listed D gene, TRBD1, was not tested against the DNA. CDR1 SEHNR and CDR2 FQNEAQ come from the germline V gene (reference sequence). The CDR3 spans 16 residues, counting both ends. CDR3 residues: CASSPVGTVEYVGQYF.

The chain is built from TRBV11-3 and TRBJ2-5, with no clear D. The germline V gene has CDR1 SGHNT and CDR2 YENEEA. CDR3 size: 14 residues. V lost 10 bases and J lost 3, with 18 bases in between. CDR3 amino acids: CATTRHTNEETQYF. DNA of the CDR3: TGTGCCACCACAAGACACACCAACGAAGAGACCCAGTACTTC.

Turning to this clonotype: No conserved phenylalanine or tryptophan is present at the end of the CDR3, so a read error is the likely explanation. No DNA is shown, since the ends of the CDR3 on it are uncertain; the CDR3 is the one TCRdb lists. V is TRBV19 and J is TRBJ1-1. Germline CDR1 LNHDA, CDR2 SQIVND (reference sequence). Termini included, the CDR3 measures 13 amino acids. The CDR3 loop reads CASSSRLNTEAYY.

Turning to this clonotype: As the CDR3 is not closed by the conserved phenylalanine or tryptophan, this likely results from a read error. Here the CDR3 DNA reads TGTGCCAGCGGAGGAGCTGGAAGCATCCAGTACTAC. Translated, it gives CASGGAGSIQYY. This chain uses TRBV7-8 with TRBJ2-4; weak D call: TRBD2 (5 bases). The germline gives CDR1 SGHVS, CDR2 FQNEAQ. Deletions cut 8 bases from V and 13 bases from J, with 18 bases between. This CDR3 is 12 amino acids long.

The chain employs TRBV7-9 and TRBJ1-2; tentatively, D is TRBD1 (6 bases). This CDR3 is built from 16 residues. The ends were cut back, 3 bases at V and 10 bases at J, with 24 bases in the middle. The germline V gene encodes CDR1 SEHNR and CDR2 FQNEAQ (reference sequence). The CDR3: CASSFVQGGETQYYTF. CDR3 coding DNA: TGTGCCAGCAGCTTCGTACAGGGAGGTGAGACCCAGTACTACACCTTC.

Notes on this clonotype: It is likely a read error, because the conserved phenylalanine at the end of the CDR3 is missing. It is unclear where the CDR3 begins or ends on the DNA, so no DNA is shown, and the CDR3 is as TCRdb lists it. The chain links TRBV2 to TRBJ2-3; the table's D call TRBD1 went unverified against the DNA. With termini counted, the CDR3 has 14 amino acids. Germline V lookup: CDR1 SNHLY, CDR2 FYNNEI. The CDR3 is CASSSGTDPQYLYL.

A note on this clonotype: The junction and the germline gene differ at one end; a read error may be behind it. The chain uses TRBV7-4 and TRBJ2-7, with 9 nucleotides matching TRBD2. Germline V gene sequence: CDR1 SGHVT, CDR2 SQSDAQ. This CDR3 has 13 amino acids. This chain's CDR3 is CATSLAGDHEKYF. The CDR3 nucleotides are TGTGCCACCAGCTTAGCGGGGGACCACGAGAAGTACTTC.

The rearrangement joins TRBV7-9 to TRBJ2-1; a possible D gene is TRBD1 (5 bases). Germline CDR1 SEHNR, CDR2 FQNEAQ (reference sequence). Trimming removed 3 bases from V and 11 bases from J, with 23 bases in between. The CDR3 is 16 residues long. CDR3 loop: CASSFERGGGGEQQFF. CDR3 bases: TGTGCCAGCAGCTTCGAAAGGGGCGGCGGCGGCGAGCAGCAGTTCTTC. The whole variable domain, remainder taken from reference TRBV7-9 and TRBJ2-1, is DTGVSQNPRHKITKRGQNVTFRCDPISEHNRLYWYRQTLGQGPEFLTYFQNEAQLEKSRLLSDRFSAERPKGSFSTLEIQRTEQGDSAMYLCASSFERGGGGEQQFFGPGTRLTVL.

Details on this clonotype: It is unclear where the CDR3 begins or ends on the DNA, so no DNA is shown, and the CDR3 is as TCRdb lists it. The CDR3 loop reads CASGVAGSIQYFEHF. This chain links TRBV9 with TRBJ1-5. Germline CDR1 SGDLS, CDR2 YYNGEE. The CDR3 is 15 residues long, ends included.

About this clonotype itself: An end of the junction differs from the germline gene, which may be a read error. CDR3 sequence reads: CAGQRARETQDFGF. The CDR3 coding sequence is TGTGCCGGCCAGCGGGCTAGGGAGACCCAGGACTTCGGGTTC. This chain connects TRBV7-9 to TRBJ2-7; D is perhaps TRBD2 (6 bases). Germline V lookup: CDR1 SEHNR, CDR2 FQNEAQ (reference sequence). This CDR3 is 14 amino acids long.

This chain uses TRBV2 with TRBJ2-1, with TRBD2 matching over 10 bases. The better agreement between TRBJ2-7 and the DNA end casts doubt on the J call. The germline V gene encodes CDR1 SNHLY and CDR2 FYNNEI. CDR3 length equals 16 residues. CDR3 region: CASSYEGSGGGDEQYF. The CDR3 coding sequence is TGTGCCAGCAGTTATGAGGGGAGCGGGGGGGGGGACGAGCAGTACTTC.

About this clonotype: Because the CDR3 is missing its conserved closing phenylalanine or tryptophan, this is likely a read error. The V and J genes are TRBV5-4 and TRBJ2-7; D uncertain. V was pared by 0 bases and J by 9 bases, with 7 bases between. Germline lookup yields CDR1 SGHNT and CDR2 YYREEE (reference sequence). The CDR3 runs 11 residues. CDR3 amino acids: CASSLGGVQYL. The CDR3 region has the DNA TGTGCCAGCAGCTTGGGCGGCGTGCAGTACCTC.

Regarding this clonotype: The CDR3 end shows no conserved phenylalanine or tryptophan, and so a read error is likely. The limits of the CDR3 on the DNA are not certain, so only TCRdb's listed CDR3 is given. The rearrangement joins TRBV7-9 to TRBJ2-3; the table calls TRBD2, which could not be checked here. The CDR3 comprises 13 residues, both ends counted. Germline V gene sequence: CDR1 SEHNR, CDR2 FQNEAQ (reference sequence). This CDR3 reads CASSFQRSGTRDE.